The 20 T cell receptor beta chains presented below share a single source sample, sequenced in a study of a mutant IDH1 vaccine in newly diagnosed glioma. Their antigens remain unidentified. The time point was: week 5, during vaccination. Every vaccine dose comprised 300 ug of mutant IDH1 20-mer peptide plus topical imiquimod. Data came from immunoSEQ multiplex PCR; TCRdb stores just in-frame clones and leaves some out. The table shows 40,000 to 55,000 clones, with about three quarters occurring only once. The source was PBMCs, collected from a glioma patient whose treatment included an IDH1 peptide vaccine. The receptor set was obtained from a man aged 45-65 years with glioma.

This clone appeared once. The chain employs TRBV7-2 and TRBJ1-3; 8 bases are a match to TRBD1. Germline CDR1 is SGHTA and CDR2 is FQGNSA. The CDR3 runs to 14 residues. J was trimmed by 4 bases and V by 5 bases; bases with no gene match: 4. This CDR3 reads CASSPRTGGNTIYF. The CDR3 DNA reads as TGTGCCAGCAGCCCACGGACAGGGGGAAACACCATATATTTT.

This sequence joins TRBV19 and TRBJ2-5; 10 bases are shared with TRBD1. The DNA end is more similar to TRBJ2-7, so the J call may be wrong. This CDR3 is 16 amino acids long. CDR1 is LNHDA, CDR2 SQIVND, per germline (reference sequence). The CDR3 region is CASSPRTGGSAYEQYF. The CDR3 DNA reads as TGTGCCAGTAGTCCGCGGACAGGGGGAAGCGCCTACGAGCAGTACTTC.

V usage is TRBV5-1 and J usage is TRBJ1-1; D is perhaps TRBD1 (6 bases). V lost 0 bases and J lost 4, with 13 bases in between. Germline values: CDR1 SGHRS, CDR2 YFSETQ. The CDR3 loop spans 15 amino acids. The DNA for the CDR3 is TGCGCCAGCAGCTTGGATGCAGGGGCAGGCACTGAAGCTTTCTTT. This translates into CASSLDAGAGTEAFF. Drawing the rest from reference TRBV5-1 and TRBJ1-1, the complete variable domain is KAGVTQTPRYLIKTRGQQVTLSCSPISGHRSVSWYQQTPGQGLQFLFEYFSETQRNKGNFPGRFSGRQFSNSRSEMNVSTLELGDSALYLCASSLDAGAGTEAFFGQGTRLTVV.

CDR3 sequence (DNA): TGTGCCAGCAGCGTGGATGCTAGGGGCGAGCAGTACTTC. Protein product: CASSVDARGEQYF. The chain combines TRBV9 with TRBJ2-7, with D perhaps TRBD1 (5 bases). Germline V gene lookup returns CDR1 SGDLS and CDR2 YYNGEE. The CDR3 loop spans 13 amino acids. V was trimmed by 2 bases and J by 6 bases, leaving 12 bases between them.

The V and J genes are TRBV29-1 and TRBJ2-3; D gene ambiguous. V lost 4 bases and J 9 bases, leaving 2 bases between the germline ends. CDR1 is SQVTM, CDR2 ANQGSEA, per germline. This CDR3 is 8 amino acids long. The CDR3 coding sequence is TGCAGCGTTGGAACGCAGTATTTT. The encoded protein is CSVGTQYF.

This chain joins TRBV4-2 and TRBJ2-3, with D perhaps TRBD1 (5 bases). The CDR3 loop spans 14 amino acids. Looked up from germline, CDR1 is LGHNA and CDR2 is YNFKEQ. Trimming removed 4 bases from V and 5 bases from J, with 13 bases in between. The CDR3 DNA follows: TGTGCCAGCAGCCTGCCCGGACAACAAGATACGCAGTATTTT. Amino acid sequence: CASSLPGQQDTQYF.

This clone was recorded only once. V usage is TRBV29-1 and J usage is TRBJ2-2, with 13 bases aligning to TRBD2. CDR1 is SQVTM, CDR2 ANQGSEA, per germline. The CDR3 has 16 amino acids. V lost 6 bases and J lost 1; bases outside the gene matches: 5. The DNA of the CDR3 is TGCAGCGTGGGCCGGACTAGCGGGGGGAACACCGGGGAGCTGTTTTTT. Translation: CSVGRTSGGNTGELFF.

V gene TRBV29-1 combines with J gene TRBJ1-1; maybe TRBD1 (5 bases). This CDR3 has 15 residues. In germline, CDR1 is SQVTM, CDR2 ANQGSEA. V dropped 5 bases and J dropped 1 base, with 17 bases sitting between them. The CDR3 DNA is TGCAGCGTTTATCGTGCGGGGCCGGAGAACACTGAAGCTTTCTTT. Residues: CSVYRAGPENTEAFF.

The chain is built from TRBV29-1 and TRBJ2-5; unclear D gene. This CDR3 comprises 12 residues. The V end was cut by 3 bases, the J end by 5 bases, with 10 bases between. Germline V lookup: CDR1 SQVTM, CDR2 ANQGSEA. The CDR3 DNA is TGCAGCGTTGATTTGGCCGGGGAGACCCAGTACTTC. Protein sequence: CSVDLAGETQYF.

This chain connects TRBV18 to TRBJ1-2; D call uncertain. This CDR3 contains 13 residues. Germline V gene data show CDR1 as KGHSH and CDR2 as LQKENI. V was pared by 2 bases and J by 2 bases, with 6 bases between. CDR3 sequence reads: CASSPDGNYGYTF. CDR3 nucleotide sequence: TGTGCCAGCTCACCAGACGGCAACTATGGCTACACCTTC.

This rearrangement joins TRBV7-2 to TRBJ2-1; 7 nucleotides line up with TRBD2. The germline gives CDR1 SGHTA, CDR2 FQGNSA. The CDR3 runs 14 residues. V gave up 5 bases and J gave up 7 bases; unmatched junction bases: 8. CDR3 DNA: TGTGCCAGCAGCCCTGCCGGGGGGAGTAATGAGCAGTTCTTC. Translating it yields CASSPAGGSNEQFF.

The chain employs TRBV6-5 and TRBJ1-5; 8 bases fit TRBD1. The CDR3 totals 14 residues. Germline V gene sequence: CDR1 MNHEY, CDR2 SVGAGI. J gave up 5 bases and V 6 bases, and 6 bases lay outside the gene matches. Here the CDR3 DNA reads TGTGCCAGCAGGTCCCGGACAGGGCATCAGCCCCAGCATTTT. Its translation is CASRSRTGHQPQHF.

CDR3 loop: CASSYLGSGQEQFF. Written as DNA, the CDR3 is TGTGCCAGCAGTTACTTGGGGTCCGGACAAGAGCAGTTCTTC. The V gene is TRBV6-6, the J gene TRBJ2-1; D might be TRBD1 (5 bases). CDR3 size: 14 residues. CDR1 is MNHNY and CDR2 is SVGAGI in the germline V gene (reference sequence). V was pared by 1 base and J by 10 bases, with 14 bases between.

The rearrangement uses TRBV7-2 and TRBJ2-5; the match to TRBD2 covers 8 bases. Germline CDR1 SGHTA, CDR2 FQGNSA. The trim removed 1 base at V and 1 base at J, leaving 2 bases unmatched. CDR3 length equals 15 residues. CDR3 sequence reads: CASSLERGTQETQYF. CDR3 coding DNA: TGTGCCAGCAGCTTAGAGCGGGGGACCCAAGAGACCCAGTACTTC.

This chain joins TRBV6-6 and TRBJ2-7, with D possibly called TRBD1 or TRBD2 (5 bases each). The CDR3 is 15 amino acids. Trimming took off 6 bases at V and 2 bases at J, with 17 bases between the two ends. The germline CDR1 and CDR2 sequences are MNHNY and SVGAGI (reference sequence). CDR3 DNA: TGTGCCAGCAGCCTCCCGGGACCGGGACCCTACGAGCAGTACTTC. Protein: CASSLPGPGPYEQYF.

Note on this clone: The same CDR3 arises from other DNA sequences in this sample as well. J is TRBJ2-5 and V is TRBV19; possible D gene TRBD1, 5 bases. The length of the CDR3 is 13 residues. V lost 8 bases and J 1 base, leaving 11 bases between the germline ends. Per germline, CDR1 LNHDA and CDR2 SQIVND (reference sequence). The CDR3, as DNA: TGTGCCAGTTCTAGACAGCTCCAAGAGACCCAGTACTTC. As protein: CASSRQLQETQYF.

This clone was detected only a few times. The chain carries TRBV6-1 and TRBJ2-2, with a weak D call TRBD1 (6 bases). Germline values: CDR1 MNHNS, CDR2 SASEGT. This CDR3 is 13 amino acids long. V lost 6 bases to trimming and J lost 7 bases, with 12 bases between them. The CDR3 loop is CASSQGNGGELFF. In DNA, the CDR3 is TGTGCCAGCAGCCAGGGGAACGGCGGGGAGCTGTTTTTT.

The chain uses TRBV9 and TRBJ1-1, with D possibly matching TRBD1 (5 bases). V gave up 4 bases and J gave up 5 bases, with 15 bases separating them. The CDR3 runs 14 residues. Germline V gene lookup returns CDR1 SGDLS and CDR2 YYNGEE. The CDR3 is CASSRYTGETEAFF. In nucleotides, the CDR3 is TGTGCCAGCAGCCGTTACACGGGGGAAACTGAAGCTTTCTTT.

The V and J genes are TRBV27 and TRBJ2-3; D is possibly TRBD1 (5 bases). Germline-derived CDR1 and CDR2 are MNHEY and SMNVEV (reference sequence). The CDR3 loop spans 15 amino acids. V dropped 3 bases and J dropped 3 bases, with 13 bases sitting between them. In DNA, the CDR3 is TGTGCCAGCAGTTTCGGTCAGGGTCCGACAGATACGCAGTATTTT. Encoded protein: CASSFGQGPTDTQYF.

The V call is TRBV28, the J call TRBJ2-3; 7 bases fit TRBD2. Germline-derived CDR1 and CDR2 are MDHEN and SYDVKM. Trimming took 7 bases from V and 0 from J; bases not matched to a gene: 4. This CDR3 has 14 residues. Written as DNA, the CDR3 is TGTGCCAGCATACTTAGCGGGAGCACAGATACGCAGTATTTT. This gives the protein CASILSGSTDTQYF.